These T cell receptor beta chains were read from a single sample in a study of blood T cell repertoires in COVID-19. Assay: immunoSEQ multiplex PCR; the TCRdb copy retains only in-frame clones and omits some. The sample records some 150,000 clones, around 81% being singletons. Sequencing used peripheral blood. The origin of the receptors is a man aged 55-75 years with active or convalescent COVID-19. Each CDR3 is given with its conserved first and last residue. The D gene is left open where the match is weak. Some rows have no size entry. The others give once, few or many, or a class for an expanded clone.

CDR3 protein: CASSGQGAKTTDTQYF
CDR3 DNA: TGTGCCAGCAGTGGACAGGGGGCAAAGACGACAGATACGCAGTATTTT
J gene: TRBJ2-3
V gene: TRBV2
clone size: .
D gene: TRBD1

CDR3 protein: CASSFPGWDEQFF
CDR3 DNA: TGTGCCAGCAGCTTTCCAGGGTGGGATGAGCAGTTCTTC
J gene: TRBJ2-1
V gene: TRBV5-5
clone size: .
D gene: .

CDR3 protein: CASSVEYRGLGGNTIYF
CDR3 DNA: TGTGCCAGCAGCGTAGAATACAGGGGGCTTGGTGGAAACACCATATATTTT
J gene: TRBJ1-3
V gene: TRBV9
clone size: .
D gene: TRBD1

CDR3 protein: CSVATGITGELFF
CDR3 DNA: TGCAGCGTCGCGACAGGGATCACCGGGGAGCTGTTTTTT
J gene: TRBJ2-2
V gene: TRBV29-1
clone size: once
D gene: TRBD1

CDR3 protein: CASSVTGGYQETQYF
CDR3 DNA: TGTGCCAGCAGCGTGACAGGGGGTTACCAAGAGACCCAGTACTTC
J gene: TRBJ2-5
V gene: TRBV9
clone size: .
D gene: TRBD1

CDR3 protein: CASSPGQGAVRSYNEQFF
CDR3 DNA: TGTGCCAGCAGCCCGGGACAGGGGGCTGTCAGGTCCTACAATGAGCAGTTCTTC
J gene: TRBJ2-1
V gene: TRBV7-9
clone size: .
D gene: TRBD1

CDR3 protein: CASSLGRGRVGGDTQYF
CDR3 DNA: TGTGCCAGCAGCTTGGGCAGGGGGCGCGTCGGTGGAGATACGCAGTATTTT
J gene: TRBJ2-3
V gene: TRBV7-7
clone size: .
D gene: TRBD1

CDR3 protein: CASSLAGGQGAPYEQYF
CDR3 DNA: TGTGCCAGCAGCTTAGCAGGGGGACAGGGGGCCCCCTACGAGCAGTACTTC
J gene: TRBJ2-7
V gene: TRBV7-8
clone size: .
D gene: TRBD1

CDR3 protein: CASSLSQTSGIDEQYF
CDR3 DNA: TGTGCCAGCAGCCTCAGCCAGACTAGCGGGATAGACGAGCAGTACTTC
J gene: TRBJ2-7
V gene: TRBV2
clone size: few
D gene: TRBD2

CDR3 protein: CASSPGTGVSNTEAFF
CDR3 DNA: TGTGCCAGCAGTCCCGGGACAGGGGTTTCGAACACTGAAGCTTTCTTT
J gene: TRBJ1-1
V gene: TRBV6-2/TRBV6-3
clone size: .
D gene: TRBD1

CDR3 protein: CASSLMSSSYNEQFF
CDR3 DNA: TGTGCCAGCAGCCTTATGAGTAGCTCCTACAATGAGCAGTTCTTC
J gene: TRBJ2-1
V gene: TRBV9
clone size: .
D gene: .

CDR3 protein: CATSDNSNTDTQYF
CDR3 DNA: TGTGCCACCAGTGATAACTCGAACACAGATACGCAGTATTTT
J gene: TRBJ2-3
V gene: TRBV24-1
clone size: once
D gene: .

CDR3 protein: CASSPSRTGTGEKLFF
CDR3 DNA: TGTGCCAGCTCACCCTCCAGAACCGGGACAGGCGAAAAACTGTTTTTT
J gene: TRBJ1-4
V gene: TRBV18
clone size: .
D gene: TRBD1

CDR3 protein: CASSLRQVDSPLHF
CDR3 DNA: TGCGCCAGCAGCTTGAGGCAGGTGGATTCACCCCTCCACTTT
J gene: TRBJ1-6
V gene: TRBV5-1
clone size: few
D gene: .

CDR3 protein: CASSPGQGAIFTRNTIYF
CDR3 DNA: TGTGCCAGCAGCCCCGGACAGGGGGCGATTTTTACCAGAAACACCATATATTTT
J gene: TRBJ1-3
V gene: TRBV28
clone size: .
D gene: TRBD1

CDR3 protein: CASSPRTSGRTGPSYNEQFF
CDR3 DNA: TGTGCCAGCAGCCCTCGGACTAGCGGGAGGACCGGTCCCTCCTACAATGAGCAGTTCTTC
J gene: TRBJ2-1
V gene: TRBV11-3
clone size: .
D gene: TRBD2

CDR3 protein: CASKRLAGGVSTDTQYF
CDR3 DNA: TGTGCCAGCAAACGGCTAGCGGGGGGGGTTAGCACAGATACGCAGTATTTT
J gene: TRBJ2-3
V gene: TRBV2
clone size: .
D gene: TRBD2

CDR3 protein: CASSPGQGEQPQHF
CDR3 DNA: TGTGCCAGCTCACCTGGACAGGGTGAGCAGCCCCAGCATTTT
J gene: TRBJ1-5
V gene: TRBV18
clone size: .
D gene: TRBD1

CDR3 protein: CASSGVFYGYTF
CDR3 DNA: TGTGCCAGCAGCGGTGTCTTCTATGGCTACACCTTC
J gene: TRBJ1-2
V gene: TRBV28
clone size: once
D gene: .

CDR3 protein: CASSGGAYGYTF
CDR3 DNA: TGTGCCAGCAGTGGTGGGGCTTATGGCTACACCTTC
J gene: TRBJ1-2
V gene: TRBV2
clone size: .
D gene: .

CDR3 protein: CSVLAGVSTDTQYF
CDR3 DNA: TGCAGCGTTTTAGCGGGAGTGAGCACAGATACGCAGTATTTT
J gene: TRBJ2-3
V gene: TRBV29-1
clone size: .
D gene: TRBD2

CDR3 protein: CASSLEGGNTEAFF
CDR3 DNA: TGTGCCAGCAGTCTAGAGGGCGGGAACACTGAAGCTTTCTTT
J gene: TRBJ1-1
V gene: TRBV6-4
clone size: .
D gene: .

CDR3 protein: CASSSDTRGGLDGYTF
CDR3 DNA: TGCGCCAGCAGTTCTGATACTAGGGGGGGTCTGGATGGCTACACCTTC
J gene: TRBJ1-2
V gene: TRBV5-1
clone size: .
D gene: .

CDR3 protein: CASSPRVAGGPGAQYF
CDR3 DNA: TGTGCCAGCAGTCCCCGTGTGGCGGGAGGGCCAGGGGCCCAGTACTTC
J gene: TRBJ2-5
V gene: TRBV5-4
clone size: .
D gene: TRBD2

CDR3 protein: CASSLAPGVNYGYTF
CDR3 DNA: TGTGCCAGCAGCTTAGCACCAGGGGTAAACTATGGCTACACCTTC
J gene: TRBJ1-2
V gene: TRBV7-6
clone size: .
D gene: .

CDR3 protein: CASSRVGGGVADTQYF
CDR3 DNA: TGTGCCAGTAGTCGAGTAGGCGGGGGGGTCGCGGATACGCAGTATTTT
J gene: TRBJ2-3
V gene: TRBV28
clone size: .
D gene: TRBD2

CDR3 protein: CASSLVSSSYNEQFF
CDR3 DNA: TGCGCCAGCAGCTTGGTTTCCTCCTCCTACAATGAGCAGTTCTTC
J gene: TRBJ2-1
V gene: TRBV5-1
clone size: once
D gene: .

CDR3 protein: CASSPRLYQPQHF
CDR3 DNA: TGCGCCAGCTCCCCGCGGCTGTATCAGCCCCAGCATTTT
J gene: TRBJ1-5
V gene: TRBV10-2
clone size: .
D gene: .

CDR3 protein: CASSLMGSGRGDEQYF
CDR3 DNA: TGTGCCAGCAGCTTAATGGGTAGCGGGAGAGGCGACGAGCAGTACTTC
J gene: TRBJ2-7
V gene: TRBV7-2
clone size: .
D gene: TRBD2

CDR3 protein: CASSLGGLGNTEAFF
CDR3 DNA: TGTGCCAGCAGCTTGGGGGGGCTGGGGAACACTGAAGCTTTCTTT
J gene: TRBJ1-1
V gene: TRBV7-2
clone size: .
D gene: .

CDR3 protein: CASRAGSFNQPQHF
CDR3 DNA: TGTGCCAGCAGGGCCGGGAGTTTCAATCAGCCCCAGCATTTT
J gene: TRBJ1-5
V gene: TRBV2
clone size: .
D gene: .

CDR3 protein: CASSPGERQPQHF
CDR3 DNA: TGTGCCAGCTCACCCGGGGAGAGACAGCCCCAGCATTTT
J gene: TRBJ1-5
V gene: TRBV18
clone size: few
D gene: .

CDR3 protein: CAIGVIGQGAVGNTIYF
CDR3 DNA: TGTGCCATCGGAGTAATTGGACAGGGGGCTGTTGGAAACACCATATATTTT
J gene: TRBJ1-3
V gene: TRBV10-3
clone size: .
D gene: TRBD1

CDR3 protein: CASSLGLEYNQPQHF
CDR3 DNA: TGTGCCAGCAGTTTAGGCTTGGAGTACAATCAGCCCCAGCATTTT
J gene: TRBJ1-5
V gene: TRBV27
clone size: .
D gene: .

CDR3 protein: CASSLLRGQEQYF
CDR3 DNA: TGTGCCAGCAGCTTGCTCAGGGGGCAAGAGCAGTACTTC
J gene: TRBJ2-7
V gene: TRBV5-4
clone size: .
D gene: TRBD1

CDR3 protein: CASSYRTSGRGEQFF
CDR3 DNA: TGTGCCAGCAGTTACCGGACTAGCGGGAGGGGTGAGCAGTTCTTC
J gene: TRBJ2-1
V gene: TRBV6-5
clone size: .
D gene: TRBD2

CDR3 protein: CASRAKGEKLFF
CDR3 DNA: TGTGCCAGTAGGGCCAAGGGGGAAAAACTGTTTTTT
J gene: TRBJ1-4
V gene: TRBV19
clone size: .
D gene: .

CDR3 protein: CASSLGHTGELFF
CDR3 DNA: TGTGCCAGCAGCTTGGGGCACACCGGGGAGCTGTTTTTT
J gene: TRBJ2-2
V gene: TRBV5-4
clone size: .
D gene: .

CDR3 protein: CASSKTSGRRETQYF
CDR3 DNA: TGTGCCAGCAGCAAAACTAGCGGGAGGCGAGAGACCCAGTACTTC
J gene: TRBJ2-5
V gene: TRBV11-2
clone size: .
D gene: TRBD2

CDR3 protein: CSVVRGAHAQYF
CDR3 DNA: TGCAGCGTTGTCAGGGGGGCCCATGCGCAGTATTTT
J gene: TRBJ2-3
V gene: TRBV29-1
clone size: .
D gene: .

CDR3 protein: CASRQTSGNTIYF
CDR3 DNA: TGTGCCAGCAGACAGACCTCTGGAAACACCATATATTTT
J gene: TRBJ1-3
V gene: TRBV12-3/TRBV12-4
clone size: .
D gene: .

CDR3 protein: CASSFRRGEQYF
CDR3 DNA: TGTGCCAGTAGTTTCAGGCGGGGCGAGCAGTACTTC
J gene: TRBJ2-7
V gene: TRBV19
clone size: .
D gene: .

CDR3 protein: CASTQGDNTGELFF
CDR3 DNA: TGTGCCAGCACACAGGGGGATAACACCGGGGAGCTGTTTTTT
J gene: TRBJ2-2
V gene: TRBV28
clone size: once
D gene: TRBD1

CDR3 protein: CASSELGRAGAGNEQFF
CDR3 DNA: TGTGCCAGCAGTGAATTAGGCCGGGCGGGAGCTGGGAATGAGCAGTTCTTC
J gene: TRBJ2-1
V gene: TRBV6-1
clone size: .
D gene: TRBD2

CDR3 protein: CASSRPRNYGYTF
CDR3 DNA: TGTGCCAGCAGCCGCCCCCGTAACTATGGCTACACCTTC
J gene: TRBJ1-2
V gene: TRBV7-8
clone size: .
D gene: .

CDR3 protein: CASSPLTGTEETQYF
CDR3 DNA: TGTGCCAGCAGCCCCCTGACAGGGACGGAAGAGACCCAGTACTTC
J gene: TRBJ2-5
V gene: TRBV9
clone size: .
D gene: TRBD1

CDR3 protein: CASSFSPGTGNTGELFF
CDR3 DNA: TGTGCCAGCAGCTTTAGTCCCGGGACAGGGAACACCGGGGAGCTGTTTTTT
J gene: TRBJ2-2
V gene: TRBV7-3
clone size: few
D gene: TRBD1

CDR3 protein: CSVEVSSGNTIYF
CDR3 DNA: TGCAGCGTTGAAGTTAGCTCTGGAAACACCATATATTTT
J gene: TRBJ1-3
V gene: TRBV29-1
clone size: .
D gene: .

CDR3 protein: CASSPKTGANGYTF
CDR3 DNA: TGTGCCAGCTCACCAAAAACAGGGGCTAATGGCTACACCTTC
J gene: TRBJ1-2
V gene: TRBV18
clone size: .
D gene: TRBD1

CDR3 protein: CSAGLVPQYF
CDR3 DNA: TGCAGTGCCGGACTAGTTCCCCAATATTTT
J gene: TRBJ2-3
V gene: TRBV20-1
clone size: many
D gene: TRBD2

CDR3 protein: CASSKIMAGCYNEQFF
CDR3 DNA: TGTGCCAGCAGCAAAATAATGGCAGGGTGCTACAATGAGCAGTTCTTC
J gene: TRBJ2-1
V gene: TRBV21-1
clone size: .
D gene: .

CDR3 protein: CASSPGQGASMNTEAFF
CDR3 DNA: TGCGCCAGCAGCCCAGGACAGGGGGCTTCTATGAACACTGAAGCTTTCTTT
J gene: TRBJ1-1
V gene: TRBV5-1
clone size: once
D gene: TRBD1